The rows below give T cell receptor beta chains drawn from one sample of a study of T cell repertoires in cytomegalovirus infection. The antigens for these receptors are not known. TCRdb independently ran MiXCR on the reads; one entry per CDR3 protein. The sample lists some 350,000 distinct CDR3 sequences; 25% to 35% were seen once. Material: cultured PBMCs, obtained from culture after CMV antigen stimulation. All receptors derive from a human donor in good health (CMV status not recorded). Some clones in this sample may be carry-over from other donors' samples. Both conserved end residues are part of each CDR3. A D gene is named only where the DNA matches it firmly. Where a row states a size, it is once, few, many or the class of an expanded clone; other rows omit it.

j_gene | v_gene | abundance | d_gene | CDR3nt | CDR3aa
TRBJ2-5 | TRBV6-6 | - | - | TGTGCCAGCAGTTACTCTCACAGGGACCAAGAGACCCAGTACTTC | CASSYSHRDQETQYF
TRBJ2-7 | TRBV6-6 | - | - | TGTGCCAGCAGTGCAAGGCCCTATAGTGACGAGCAGTACTTC | CASSARPYSDEQYF
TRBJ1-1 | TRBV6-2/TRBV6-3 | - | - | TGTGCCAGCATTTTGAAACAGGGAAGGAACACTGAAGCTTTCTTT | CASILKQGRNTEAFF
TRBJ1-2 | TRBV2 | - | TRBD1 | TGTGCCAGCAGTGGAGACAGGGGTCGACCCGTTCTAAGCTATGGCTACACCTTC | CASSGDRGRPVLSYGYTF
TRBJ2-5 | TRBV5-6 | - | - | TGTGCCAGCACCCCCCTGGAGCGGAACCAAGAGACCCAGTACTTC | CASTPLERNQETQYF
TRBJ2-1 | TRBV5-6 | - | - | TGTGCCAGCAGCTTACCCAGGGTAAGCGATGAGCAGTTCTTC | CASSLPRVSDEQFF
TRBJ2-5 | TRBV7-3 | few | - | TGTGCCAGCAGCCCGGGCCCCGTGGGCAGCGGAGGGGAGACCCAGTACTTC | CASSPGPVGSGGETQYF
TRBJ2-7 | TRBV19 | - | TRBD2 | TGTGCCAGTAGTATTACTAGCGGAGACTACGAGCAGTACTTC | CASSITSGDYEQYF
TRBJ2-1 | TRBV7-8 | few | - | TGTGCCAGCAGCTTTGCACGCAATGAGCAGTTCTTC | CASSFARNEQFF
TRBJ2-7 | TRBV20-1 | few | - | TGCAGTGCTAGAGACAACAGGGCGCTGGGCGAGCAGTACTTC | CSARDNRALGEQYF
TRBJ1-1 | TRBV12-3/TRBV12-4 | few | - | TGTGCCAGCACCCCCGCTGGGCGGATGAACACTGAAGCTTTCTTT | CASTPAGRMNTEAFF
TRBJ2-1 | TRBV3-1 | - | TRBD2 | TGTGCCAGCAGCCAACCGGGACTAGCGGGGAAGAATGAGCAGTTCTTC | CASSQPGLAGKNEQFF
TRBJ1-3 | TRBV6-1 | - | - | TGTGCCAGCAGTACCGGACGGTTCTCTGGAAACACCATATATTTT | CASSTGRFSGNTIYF
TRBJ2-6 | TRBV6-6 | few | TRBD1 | TGTGCCAGCAGTTTCCGGACAGGGGTCGGGGCCAACGTCCTGACTTTC | CASSFRTGVGANVLTF
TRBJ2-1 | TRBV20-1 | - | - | TGCAGTGCTCAAGCGGGCAGGGGCAATGAGCAGTTCTTC | CSAQAGRGNEQFF
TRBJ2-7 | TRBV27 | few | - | TGTGCCAGCAGTTTATCCACCACAAACCCCTACGAGCAGTACTTC | CASSLSTTNPYEQYF
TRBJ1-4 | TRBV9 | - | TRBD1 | TGTGCCAGCAGCGTAGCTCCCGGGACAGGGGCTTCTAATGAAAAACTGTTTTTT | CASSVAPGTGASNEKLFF
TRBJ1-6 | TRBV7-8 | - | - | TGTGCCAGCAGCTTAGCGCTGGATTCACCCCTCCACTTT | CASSLALDSPLHF
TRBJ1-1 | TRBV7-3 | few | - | TGTGCCAGCAGTCGCGGGAAGGGGACAGAAGCTTTCTTT | CASSRGKGTEAFF
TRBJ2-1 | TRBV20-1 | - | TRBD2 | TGCAGTGCTAGAAGGCCGGCTAGCGGGGGGAATGAGCAGTTCTTC | CSARRPASGGNEQFF
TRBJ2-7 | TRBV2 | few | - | TGTGCCAGCAGTGAAGCGCTTCTAAGGCGTTTTAACTACGAGCAGTACTTC | CASSEALLRRFNYEQYF
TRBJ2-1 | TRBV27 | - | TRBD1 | TGTGCCAGCAGTTTACAGCGTTGGGGACAGGGTTTTTCTGAGCAGTTCTTC | CASSLQRWGQGFSEQFF
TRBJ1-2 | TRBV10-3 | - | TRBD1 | TGTGCCATCAAGGACCACAGGGGGCGAGACTATGGCTACACCTTC | CAIKDHRGRDYGYTF
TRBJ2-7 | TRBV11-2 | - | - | TGTGCCAGCAGCTTAGATAACAGGAGCTCCTACGAGCAGTACTTC | CASSLDNRSSYEQYF
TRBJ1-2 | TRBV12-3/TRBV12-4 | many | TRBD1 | TGTGCCAGCAGCCCCGGGACAGATGGCTACACCTTC | CASSPGTDGYTF
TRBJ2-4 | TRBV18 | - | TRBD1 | TGTGCCAGCTCACCACGAGGACAGGGGGCGGGGGAAAACATTCAGTACTTC | CASSPRGQGAGENIQYF
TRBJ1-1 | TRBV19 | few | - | TGTGCCAGTAGTAATTACCAGGGGCTCTCAATTGAAGCTTTCTTT | CASSNYQGLSIEAFF
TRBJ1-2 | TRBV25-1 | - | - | TGTGCCAGCAGTGAAAGTCAAAGTAGAGATTACAACTATGGCTACACCTTC | CASSESQSRDYNYGYTF
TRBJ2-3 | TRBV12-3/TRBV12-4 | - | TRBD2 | TGTGCCAGCAGTCCCGGAGCGGGGGGTGCAGATACGCAGTATTTT | CASSPGAGGADTQYF
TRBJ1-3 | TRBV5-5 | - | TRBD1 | TGTGCCAGCAGAAGGACAGGGACTGGAAACACCATATATTTT | CASRRTGTGNTIYF
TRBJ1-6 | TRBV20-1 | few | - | TGCAGTGCTAGATTCCCCGGTGGGGGGGCTTATAATTCACCCCTCCACTTT | CSARFPGGGAYNSPLHF
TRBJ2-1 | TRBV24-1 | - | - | TGTGCCACCAGTGAGGAAGGACTCAACAATGAGCAGTTCTTC | CATSEEGLNNEQFF
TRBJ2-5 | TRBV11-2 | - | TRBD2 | TGTGCCAGCAGCCTGAGACTAGCGGGTCCGTTATCGACCCAGTACTTC | CASSLRLAGPLSTQYF
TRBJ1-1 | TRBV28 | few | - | TGTGCCAGCAGACCTCAGGGAGAGTCAGCTTTCTTT | CASRPQGESAFF
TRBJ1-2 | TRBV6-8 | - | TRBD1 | TGTGCCAGCAGGCCGGGGACAGTGAACCCTTATGGCTACACCTTC | CASRPGTVNPYGYTF
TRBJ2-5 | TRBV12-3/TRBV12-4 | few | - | TGTGCCAGCAGCCCCGACAACAACAGGGCACAAGAGACCCAGTACTTC | CASSPDNNRAQETQYF
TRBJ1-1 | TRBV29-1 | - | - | TGCAGCGTTAACAAACGGCTATTCTCTGAAGCTTTCTTT | CSVNKRLFSEAFF
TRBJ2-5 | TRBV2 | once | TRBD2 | TGTGCCAGCAGTGATCCGGGAGGGCTTCAAGAGACCCAGTACTTC | CASSDPGGLQETQYF
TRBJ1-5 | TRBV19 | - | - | TGTGCCAGTAGTATAGATCCTGAGCAGCATAGCAATCAGCCCCAGCATTTT | CASSIDPEQHSNQPQHF
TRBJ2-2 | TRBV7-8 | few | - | TGTGCCAGCAGCTTATCTGGGTGGGCCGGGGAGCTGTTTTTT | CASSLSGWAGELFF
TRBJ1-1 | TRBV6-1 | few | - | TGTGCCAGCAGTGAACCGGGAGCGGTGGCTTTCTTT | CASSEPGAVAFF
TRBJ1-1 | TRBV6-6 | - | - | TGTGCCACCGATGGACTCGAAGCTTTCTTT | CATDGLEAFF
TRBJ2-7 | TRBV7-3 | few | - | TGTGCCAGCAGCTTACCGGGGAACGAGCAGTACTTC | CASSLPGNEQYF
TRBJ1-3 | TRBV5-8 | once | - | TGTGCCAGCAGCCCCAGGTCCAGGGCTCGTGGAAACACCATATATTTT | CASSPRSRARGNTIYF
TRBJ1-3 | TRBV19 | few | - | TGTGCCAGTACCGGTGGAAACACCATATATTTT | CASTGGNTIYF
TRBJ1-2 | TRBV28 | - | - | TGTGCCAGCAGTCCCAGGATCGTATATGGCTACACCTTC | CASSPRIVYGYTF
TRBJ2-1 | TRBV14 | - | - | TGTGCCAGCAGCCAACCCTCGGAGAACTCCTACAATGAGCAGTTCTTC | CASSQPSENSYNEQFF
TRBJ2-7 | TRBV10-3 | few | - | TGTGCCATCAGTGAGTCCTTCTCTACCTACGAGCAGTACTTC | CAISESFSTYEQYF
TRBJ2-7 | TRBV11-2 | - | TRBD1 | TGTGCCAGCAGCTTAGATGGGTCCGGGACAGGGGAATACGAGCAGTACTTC | CASSLDGSGTGEYEQYF
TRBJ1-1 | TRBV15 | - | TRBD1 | TGTGCCACCAGCGGAGGGGACAGGGGGAACACTGAAGCTTTCTTT | CATSGGDRGNTEAFF
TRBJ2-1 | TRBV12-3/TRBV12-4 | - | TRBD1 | TGTGCCAGCAGTAAAGGGGGACAGGGGTTCTCCTACAATGAGCAGTTCTTC | CASSKGGQGFSYNEQFF
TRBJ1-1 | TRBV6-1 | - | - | TGTGCCAGCATTAAGGGACCTATCGGCGATGCTTTCTTT | CASIKGPIGDAFF
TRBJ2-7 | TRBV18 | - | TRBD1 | TGTGCCAGCTCACCGGACAGGGTGAGGGGCTACGAGCAGTACTTC | CASSPDRVRGYEQYF
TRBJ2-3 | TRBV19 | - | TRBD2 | TGTGCCAGTAAAGAGAGCGGGAGTTCTACAGATACGCAGTATTTT | CASKESGSSTDTQYF
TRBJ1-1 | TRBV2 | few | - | TGTGCCAGCAGTGAATTGGCAGCGACGAACACTGAAGCTTTCTTT | CASSELAATNTEAFF
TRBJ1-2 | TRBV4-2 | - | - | TGTGCCAGCAGCCAAGGGGCGGGGTGGATCTATGGCTACACCTTC | CASSQGAGWIYGYTF
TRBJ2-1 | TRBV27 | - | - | TGTGCCAGCAGTTCCTATAGCAGCCCCTACAATGAGCAGTTCTTC | CASSSYSSPYNEQFF
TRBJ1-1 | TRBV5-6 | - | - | TGTGCCAGCAGCAATACACGTATAGAAGCTTTCTTT | CASSNTRIEAFF
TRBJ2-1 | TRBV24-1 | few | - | TGTGCCACCAGTGACCCGTCGAGGGGCAATGAGCAGTTCTTC | CATSDPSRGNEQFF